A selection of T cell receptor beta chains follows, all from one sample in a study of blood T cell repertoires in COVID-19. Using immunoSEQ multiplex PCR, the repertoire was profiled, and TCRdb retains in-frame clones only, with some absent. The sample includes about 46,000 clones, roughly 85% of them seen just once. The sequenced sample was peripheral blood. The source of these receptors is a human donor in a cohort sampled during active COVID-19. The donor label of this sample is uncertain. Each CDR3 is given with its conserved first and last residue. Fields, in order: J gene, clone size, D gene, CDR3 length, V gene, CDR3 DNA, CDR3 protein. D genes are given only for firm matches. Clone size appears in some rows only: once, few, many, or a class for an expanded clone.

TRBJ1-5	few	TRBD1	17	TRBV6-2/TRBV6-3	TGTGCCAGCAGTAAACCCGGACAGGCGTATAGCAATCAGCCCCAGCATTTT	CASSKPGQAYSNQPQHF
TRBJ1-2	many	TRBD1	15	TRBV29-1	TGCAGCGTTTTGGGTTCCGGGACAGGGTTATATGGCTACACCTTC	CSVLGSGTGLYGYTF
TRBJ2-3	NA	NA	16	TRBV5-4	TGTGCCAGCAGCCCATTCGCAGGGATAGCCACAGATACGCAGTATTTT	CASSPFAGIATDTQYF
TRBJ2-7	NA	TRBD1	13	TRBV27	TGTGCCAGCTTGGACCGGGACAGGGGAATTGAGTACTTC	CASLDRDRGIEYF
TRBJ2-5	NA	NA	13	TRBV28	TGTGCCAGCAGGAGCAGGGTTGGTCAGACCCAGTACTTC	CASRSRVGQTQYF
TRBJ2-1	NA	TRBD2	18	TRBV4-3	TGCGCCAGCAGCCAAGATTTTCTGAGCGGGGGGGCCTACAATGAGCAGTTCTTC	CASSQDFLSGGAYNEQFF
TRBJ1-1	NA	TRBD1	12	TRBV28	TGTGCCAGCGACAGGGAGAACACTGAAGCTTTCTTT	CASDRENTEAFF
TRBJ1-4	once	NA	13	TRBV6-5	TGTGCCAGCAGTCTAGAACTTAATGAAAAACTGTTTTTT	CASSLELNEKLFF
TRBJ2-1	NA	NA	12	TRBV18	TGTGCCAGCTCATTACAGGGTCATGAGCAGTTCTTC	CASSLQGHEQFF
TRBJ2-3	NA	NA	14	TRBV28	TGTGCCAGCAGTTTACGGGGACATACAGATACGCAGTATTTT	CASSLRGHTDTQYF
TRBJ2-1	NA	TRBD2	14	TRBV25-1	TGTGCCAGTCGCCCTAGCGGGGGCTACAATGAGCAGTTCTTC	CASRPSGGYNEQFF
TRBJ2-1	few	TRBD2	17	TRBV4-2	TGTGCCAGCAGCCAAATTTTAGCGGGGGGGCCAATAAATGAGCAGTTCTTC	CASSQILAGGPINEQFF
TRBJ2-5	NA	TRBD2	15	TRBV6-5	TGTGCCAGCAGTCTGACACTAGCGGCCCCGGAGACCCAGTACTTC	CASSLTLAAPETQYF
TRBJ2-7	NA	TRBD1	15	TRBV6-5	TGTGCCAGCAGTTACTCAGGGCAGGGGGCTTACGAGCAGTACTTC	CASSYSGQGAYEQYF
TRBJ1-6	once	TRBD1	17	TRBV3-1/TRBV3-2	TGTGCCAGCAGCCCCAACCACCGGGACAGGGCCAATTCACCCCTCCACTTT	CASSPNHRDRANSPLHF
TRBJ1-1	once	TRBD1	15	TRBV4-1	TGCGCCAGCAGCCAAGGGACAGGGATGAACACTGAAGCTTTCTTT	CASSQGTGMNTEAFF
TRBJ2-7	NA	NA	13	TRBV7-6	TGTGCCAGCAGCTTAGAGACAGGCTACGAGCAGTACTTC	CASSLETGYEQYF
TRBJ1-3	few	TRBD1	17	TRBV5-4	TGTGCCAGCAGCCCGGGTGGGACAGGGCACTCTGGAAACACCATATATTTT	CASSPGGTGHSGNTIYF
TRBJ1-4	NA	NA	16	TRBV7-8	TGTGCCAGCAGCCCACTCCTCGGCAGGGGAAATGAAAAACTGTTTTTT	CASSPLLGRGNEKLFF
TRBJ2-5	NA	TRBD1	13	TRBV27	TGTGCCAGCAGCGAACAGGGGGCGGAGACCCAGTACTTC	CASSEQGAETQYF
TRBJ2-2	NA	TRBD2	15	TRBV5-1	TGCGCCAGCAGCCCCGAGCGGGGGGCCACCGGGGAGCTGTTTTTT	CASSPERGATGELFF
TRBJ2-7	once	NA	14	TRBV9	TGTGCCAGCAGCGTAGCTACGAGCGACGGGGGGCTGTTTTTC	CASSVATSDGGLFF
TRBJ2-7	NA	TRBD1	16	TRBV5-1	TGCGCCAGCAGCTTGGAGCTCTGGGACAGCTCCTACGAGCAGTACTTC	CASSLELWDSSYEQYF
TRBJ1-4	NA	NA	12	TRBV6-6	TGTGCCAGCAGACCGGAGGGTGAAAAACTGTTTTTT	CASRPEGEKLFF
TRBJ2-1	NA	TRBD1	15	TRBV5-1	TGCGCCAGCAGCTTGGCCGGGACAGCAGTCAATGAGCAGTTCTTC	CASSLAGTAVNEQFF
TRBJ2-5	NA	TRBD1	14	TRBV6-5	TGTGCCAGCAGTTATCAGGGGGCTCGGGAGACCCAGTACTTC	CASSYQGARETQYF
TRBJ1-4	NA	TRBD1	13	TRBV2	TGTGCCAGCACTGGACAGGTTAATGAAAAACTGTTTTTT	CASTGQVNEKLFF
TRBJ2-3	NA	TRBD2	16	TRBV6-1	TGTGCCAGCAGTGGGGGGGGTAGCGGGGGCACAGATACGCAGTATTTT	CASSGGGSGGTDTQYF
TRBJ2-1	NA	TRBD2	17	TRBV5-4	TGTGCCAGCAGCTTGCGGATGCTTAGCGGGGGGATCAATGAGCAGTTCTTC	CASSLRMLSGGINEQFF
TRBJ1-1	NA	TRBD1	13	TRBV6-2/TRBV6-3	TGTGCCAGCAGTTATACTGGACAGGGGAGAGCTTTCTTT	CASSYTGQGRAFF
TRBJ2-1	NA	NA	13	TRBV5-1	TGCGCCAGCAGCTTGGACAGGTACAATGAGCAGTTCTTC	CASSLDRYNEQFF
TRBJ2-6	NA	NA	19	TRBV21-1	TGTGCCAGCAGCAAAGGTCTAGGGAAAACAGGGTCTGGGGCCAACGTCCTGACTTTC	CASSKGLGKTGSGANVLTF
TRBJ1-1	NA	TRBD1	15	TRBV7-2	TGTGCCAGCAGCTCAACTGGGACAGGGAACACTGAAGCTTTCTTT	CASSSTGTGNTEAFF
TRBJ2-2	NA	NA	15	TRBV7-2	TGTGCCAGCAGCCCGTCGACTCTCAACACCGGGGAGCTGTTTTTT	CASSPSTLNTGELFF
TRBJ2-5	NA	NA	13	TRBV18	TGTGCCAGCTCACCACTCCCACAAGAGACCCAGTACTTC	CASSPLPQETQYF
TRBJ1-1	NA	TRBD1	12	TRBV29-1	TGCAGCGTAGAGGACAGGGCCCCAGAAGCTTTCTTT	CSVEDRAPEAFF
TRBJ1-2	NA	TRBD1	16	TRBV6-6	TGTGCCAGCAGATCCTCCAAGACAGGGGAGAACTATGGCTACACCTTC	CASRSSKTGENYGYTF
TRBJ2-7	NA	NA	14	TRBV27	TGTGCCAGCAGTTCCCGTGCAGGGTCCTACGAGCAGTACTTC	CASSSRAGSYEQYF
TRBJ2-3	NA	TRBD1	15	TRBV11-3	TGTGCCAGCAGCCTCGCCAGGGGGCAGGCAGATACGCAGTATTTT	CASSLARGQADTQYF
TRBJ1-1	NA	TRBD1	15	TRBV19	TGTGCCAGTAGTCGGTGGACAGGAGAAAACACTGAAGCTTTCTTT	CASSRWTGENTEAFF
TRBJ2-7	NA	NA	14	TRBV3-1/TRBV3-2	TGTGCCAGCAGCCCCCTAGCCAGCTCCTACGAGCAGTACTTC	CASSPLASSYEQYF
TRBJ2-3	NA	TRBD2	12	TRBV29-1	TGCAGCCTCCGACTAGCGGGGCCTACGCAGTATTTT	CSLRLAGPTQYF
TRBJ2-7	NA	TRBD2	15	TRBV6-5	TGTGCCAGCATCATCGGAATCGGGGGGGGGTACGAGCAGTACTTC	CASIIGIGGGYEQYF
TRBJ2-3	once	TRBD1	15	TRBV11-3	TGTGCCAGCAGCCACGGACAGGGGGCCGGAGATACGCAGTATTTT	CASSHGQGAGDTQYF
TRBJ2-1	NA	TRBD2	14	TRBV4-2	TGTGCCAGCAGCTCGGGACTAGGTTCCTATGAGCAGTTCTTC	CASSSGLGSYEQFF
TRBJ1-2	NA	NA	12	TRBV6-5	TGTGCCAGCAACGGTTTTAACTATGGCTACACCTTC	CASNGFNYGYTF
TRBJ2-2	NA	NA	15	TRBV9	TGTGCCAGCAGCGTAGGGCAGGGGTGGACCGGGGAGCTGTTTTTT	CASSVGQGWTGELFF
TRBJ2-1	NA	TRBD1	16	TRBV6-5	TGTGCCAGCAGTTACGATCACAGGGGGATTGAGAATGAGCAGTTCTTC	CASSYDHRGIENEQFF
TRBJ2-1	NA	NA	18	TRBV21-1	TGTGCCAGCAGCAAAGCGGGGCCTAGGAGGGTGAGGTACAATGAGCAGTTCTTC	CASSKAGPRRVRYNEQFF
TRBJ2-1	once	TRBD1	16	TRBV15	TGTGCCACCAGCATCGGACAGGGGGCCTTTCCCGATGAGCAGTTCTTC	CATSIGQGAFPDEQFF
TRBJ1-1	NA	TRBD1	16	TRBV19	TGTGCCAGTAGGGAGACAGGGATTAGTCTTCTGGCTGAAGCTTTCTTT	CASRETGISLLAEAFF
TRBJ1-1	NA	TRBD1	14	TRBV18	TGTGCCAGCACCCCCGGGACAGGCAACACTGAAGCTTTCTTT	CASTPGTGNTEAFF
TRBJ2-3	NA	NA	14	TRBV18	TGTGCCAGCTCACCTCCCTCTAGTGGGTATACGCAGTATTTT	CASSPPSSGYTQYF
TRBJ2-1	NA	NA	16	TRBV9	TGTGCCAGCAGCGTATATCGAGGCGGGGATTACAATGAGCAGTTCTTC	CASSVYRGGDYNEQFF
TRBJ2-3	NA	NA	15	TRBV10-3	TGTGCCATCTCTCTGCAGGGGGGTAGCACAGATACGCAGTATTTT	CAISLQGGSTDTQYF
TRBJ1-1	NA	NA	14	TRBV7-3	TGTGCCAGCAGCTTATTGGGGGCGACCACTGAAGCTTTCTTT	CASSLLGATTEAFF
TRBJ2-7	NA	TRBD1	16	TRBV4-2	TGTGCCAGCAGCCATGCGAGACAGGGGCGCCTCCACGAGCAGTACTTC	CASSHARQGRLHEQYF